This T cell receptor beta chain was identified in a study of cytomegalovirus exposure and HLA in healthy donors. J lost 10 bases, V lost 1 base, and 9 bases had no gene match. The CDR3 contains 15 residues. Germline V lookup: CDR1 MGHRA, CDR2 YSYEKL. Study results and caveats: Reportedly, fewer N-insertions than the 666-donor mean appeared in an Asian-associated ancestry cluster in a later analysis. In a later analysis, HLA-associated TCR beta chains were more clonally expanded than equally common others. The authors later found most CMV-associated TCR beta chains appeared HLA-restricted. An observed cluster of highly shared sequence variants was recorded as a likely sequencing artifact.

Turning to this clone: Its antigen is not known.

Both 60 Vbeta primers and 13 Jbeta primers went into the PCR. Repertoires were generated with immunoSEQ multiplex PCR, while TCRdb's copy carries only in-frame clones and drops some. The sample gives some 71,000 clones, about 74% of which show up once; 22% is in the top ten. The sequence was collected from a woman in her twenties or thirties in good health and CMV-seropositive. This chain connects TRBV4-1 to TRBJ1-4, with 7 bases lining up with TRBD1. The sample was PBMCs. CDR3 protein: CASSQGDRLLGKLFF. For the CDR3, the DNA is TGCGCCAGCAGCCAAGGGGACAGATTATTGGGAAAACTGTTTTTT.